The clone carrying this T cell receptor beta chain was seen a few times. The data are from a study of early T cells in non-severe SARS-CoV-2 infection. About the study: Chains stayed unpaired after sequencing of bulk RNA from unsorted whole blood.

TCRdb fed the 5' RACE reads into MiXCR, producing one record per CDR3 protein. The table lists fewer than 90,000 distinct CDR3 sequences, 11% to 15% of them singletons. V was cut by 3 bases and J by 7 bases, with 3 bases left in between. Germline V gene lookup returns CDR1 SNHLY and CDR2 FYNNEI. The CDR3 extends over 10 amino acids. The sequencing sample was made of whole blood. The gene calls are TRBV2 and TRBJ2-5; D remains ambiguous. This TCR was recovered from an adult who was a healthcare worker with PCR-confirmed SARS-CoV-2 infection or an uninfected control (not recorded which). CDR3 sequence: CASSEGTQYF. The CDR3 DNA sequence: TGTGCCAGCAGTGAGGGGACCCAGTACTTC.